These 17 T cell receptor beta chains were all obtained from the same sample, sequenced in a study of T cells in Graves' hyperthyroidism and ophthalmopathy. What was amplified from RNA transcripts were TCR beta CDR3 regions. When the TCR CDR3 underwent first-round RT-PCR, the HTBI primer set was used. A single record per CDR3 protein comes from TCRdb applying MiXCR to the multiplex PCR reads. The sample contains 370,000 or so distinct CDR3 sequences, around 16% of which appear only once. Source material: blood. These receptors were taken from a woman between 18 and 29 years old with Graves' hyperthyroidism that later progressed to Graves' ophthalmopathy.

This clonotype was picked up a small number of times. Written as DNA, the CDR3 is TGCGCCAGCAGCCAAGACGTCAGGGGCGCATATACCGGGGAGCTGTTTTTT. It translates to CASSQDVRGAYTGELFF. The V and J genes are TRBV4-1 and TRBJ2-2, with D possibly TRBD1 on 6 matching bases. Germline assignment: CDR1 MGHRA and CDR2 YSYEKL. V lost 0 bases, J lost 5 bases, and 16 bases lay in between. The CDR3 runs 17 residues.

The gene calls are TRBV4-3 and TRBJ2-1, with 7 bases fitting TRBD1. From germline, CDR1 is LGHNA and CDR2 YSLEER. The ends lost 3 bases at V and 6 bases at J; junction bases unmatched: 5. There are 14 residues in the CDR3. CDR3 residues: CASSHTGAINEQFF. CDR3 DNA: TGCGCCAGCAGCCACACAGGGGCGATCAATGAGCAGTTCTTC.

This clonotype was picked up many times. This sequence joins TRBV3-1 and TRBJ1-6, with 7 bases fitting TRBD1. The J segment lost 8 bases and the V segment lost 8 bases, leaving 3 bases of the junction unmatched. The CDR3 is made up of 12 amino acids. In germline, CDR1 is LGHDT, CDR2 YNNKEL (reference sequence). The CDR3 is CASRQGYSPLHF. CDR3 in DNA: TGTGCCAGCCGACAGGGCTATTCACCCCTCCACTTT.

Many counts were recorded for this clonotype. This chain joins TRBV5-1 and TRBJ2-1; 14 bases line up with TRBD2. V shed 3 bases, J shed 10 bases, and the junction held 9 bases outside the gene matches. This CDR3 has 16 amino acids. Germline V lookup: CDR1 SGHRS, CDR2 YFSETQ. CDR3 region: CASSSTGTSGSQEQFF. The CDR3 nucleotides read TGCGCCAGCAGCTCCACCGGGACTAGCGGGAGTCAGGAGCAGTTCTTC.

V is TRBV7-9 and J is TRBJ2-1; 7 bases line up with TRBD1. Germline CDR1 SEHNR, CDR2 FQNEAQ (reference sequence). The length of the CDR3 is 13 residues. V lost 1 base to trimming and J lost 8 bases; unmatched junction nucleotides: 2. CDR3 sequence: CASSLEDRDEQFF. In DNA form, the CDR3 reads TGTGCCAGCAGCTTAGAAGACAGGGATGAGCAGTTCTTC.

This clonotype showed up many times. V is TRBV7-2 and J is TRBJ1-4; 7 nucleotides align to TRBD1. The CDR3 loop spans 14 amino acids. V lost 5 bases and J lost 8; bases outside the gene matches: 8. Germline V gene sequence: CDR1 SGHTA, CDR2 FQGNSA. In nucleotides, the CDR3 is TGTGCCAGCAGCCAAGACAGGGTGGGAGAAAAACTGTTTTTT. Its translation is CASSQDRVGEKLFF.

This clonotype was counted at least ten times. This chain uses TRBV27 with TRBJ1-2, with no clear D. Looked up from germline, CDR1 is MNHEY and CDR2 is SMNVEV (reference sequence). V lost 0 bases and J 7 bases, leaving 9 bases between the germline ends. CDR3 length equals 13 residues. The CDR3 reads CASSLSRSGGYTF. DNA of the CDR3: TGTGCCAGCAGTTTATCGAGGTCTGGTGGCTACACCTTC.

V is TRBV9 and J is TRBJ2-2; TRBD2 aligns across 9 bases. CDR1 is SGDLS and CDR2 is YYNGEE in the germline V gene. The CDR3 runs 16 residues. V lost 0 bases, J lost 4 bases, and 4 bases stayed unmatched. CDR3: CASSVAGGRGTGELFF. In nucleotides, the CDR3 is TGTGCCAGCAGCGTAGCCGGCGGGAGGGGCACCGGGGAGCTGTTTTTT.

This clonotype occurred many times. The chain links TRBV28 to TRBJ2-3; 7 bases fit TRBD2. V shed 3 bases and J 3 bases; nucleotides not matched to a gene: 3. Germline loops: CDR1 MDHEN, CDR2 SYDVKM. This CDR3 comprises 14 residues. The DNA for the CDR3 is TGTGCCAGCAGTTTCCAGCGGGAAACAGATACGCAGTATTTT. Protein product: CASSFQRETDTQYF.

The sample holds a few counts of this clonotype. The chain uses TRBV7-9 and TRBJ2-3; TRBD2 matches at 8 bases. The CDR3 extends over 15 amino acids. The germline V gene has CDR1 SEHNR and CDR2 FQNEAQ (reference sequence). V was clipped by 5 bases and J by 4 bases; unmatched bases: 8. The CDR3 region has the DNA TGTGCCAGCAGCCCACAAATTAGCGGGGCAGATACGCAGTATTTT. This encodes CASSPQISGADTQYF.

The CDR3 region has the DNA TGCGCCAGCCACCGCGGGGCTAGCGGGACCCAAGAGACCCAGTACTTC. This gives the protein CASHRGASGTQETQYF. The V call is TRBV5-1, the J call TRBJ2-5, with 9 bases identical to TRBD2. This CDR3 is built from 16 residues. The germline CDR1 and CDR2 sequences are SGHRS and YFSETQ. Unmatched junction bases numbered 11, after V lost 7 bases and J lost 1 base.

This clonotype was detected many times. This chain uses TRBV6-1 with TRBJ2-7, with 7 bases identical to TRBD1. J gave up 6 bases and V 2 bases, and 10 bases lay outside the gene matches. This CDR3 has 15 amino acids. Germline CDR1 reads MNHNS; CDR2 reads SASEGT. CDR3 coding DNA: TGTGCCAGCAGTGAAAATGGGCAGGGGGTGGGCGAGCAGTACTTC. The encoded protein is CASSENGQGVGEQYF.

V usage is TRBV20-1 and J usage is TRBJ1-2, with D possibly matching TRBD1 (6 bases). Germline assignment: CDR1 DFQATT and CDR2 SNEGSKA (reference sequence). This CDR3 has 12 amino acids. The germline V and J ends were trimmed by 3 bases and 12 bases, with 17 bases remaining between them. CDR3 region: CSASWEQGGDTF. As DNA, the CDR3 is TGCAGTGCTAGTTGGGAACAGGGCGGGGACACCTTC.

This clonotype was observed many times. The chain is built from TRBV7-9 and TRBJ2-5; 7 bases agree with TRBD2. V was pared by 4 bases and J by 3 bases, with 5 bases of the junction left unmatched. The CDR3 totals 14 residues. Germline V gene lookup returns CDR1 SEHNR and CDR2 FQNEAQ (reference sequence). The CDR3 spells CASSSWTREETQYF. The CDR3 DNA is TGTGCCAGCAGCTCCTGGACTAGGGAAGAGACCCAGTACTTC.

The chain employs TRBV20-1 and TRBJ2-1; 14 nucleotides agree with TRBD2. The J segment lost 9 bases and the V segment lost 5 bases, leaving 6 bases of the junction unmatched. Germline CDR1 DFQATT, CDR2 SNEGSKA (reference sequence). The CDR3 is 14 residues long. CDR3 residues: CSACGLAGGTEQFF. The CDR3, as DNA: TGCAGTGCTTGTGGACTAGCGGGAGGCACTGAGCAGTTCTTC.

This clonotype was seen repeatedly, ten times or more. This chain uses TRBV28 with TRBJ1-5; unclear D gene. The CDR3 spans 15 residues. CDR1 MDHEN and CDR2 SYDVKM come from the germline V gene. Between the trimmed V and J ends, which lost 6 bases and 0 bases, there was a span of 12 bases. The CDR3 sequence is CASRKHQYSNQPQHF. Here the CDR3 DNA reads TGTGCCAGCAGAAAACACCAGTATAGCAATCAGCCCCAGCATTTT. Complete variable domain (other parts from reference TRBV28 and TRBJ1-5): DVKVTQSSRYLVKRTGEKVFLECVQDMDHENMFWYRQDPGLGLRLIYFSYDVKMKEKGDIPEGYSVSREKKERFSLILESASTNQTSMYLCASRKHQYSNQPQHFGDGTRLSIL.

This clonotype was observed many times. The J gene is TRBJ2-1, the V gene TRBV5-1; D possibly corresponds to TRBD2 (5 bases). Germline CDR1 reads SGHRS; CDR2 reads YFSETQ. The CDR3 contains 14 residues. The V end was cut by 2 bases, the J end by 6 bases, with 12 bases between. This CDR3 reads CASSFYEGTNEQFF. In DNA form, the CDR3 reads TGCGCCAGCAGCTTTTATGAGGGAACCAATGAGCAGTTCTTC.